This record covers a single TCR beta chain. Its matching antigen is unknown. The source of the sample is a study of T cells after yellow fever vaccination. Whole-study results and caveats: The secondary response showed a weaker magnitude and a faster peak, day 5 versus 15.

A process of 5'RACE template switching, which added a universal primer site and UMIs, was used to make TCR cDNA. TCRdb redid the calling of the 5' RACE reads with MiXCR, one entry per CDR3 protein. There are some 300,000 distinct CDR3 sequences in the sample; around 8.6% occur only once, and around 3.1% lies in the top ten. CDR1 is KGHSH, CDR2 LQKENI, per germline. CDR3 length: 15 residues. Trimming removed 3 bases from V and 3 bases from J, with 14 bases in between. Source: CD4+ T cells sorted from PBMCs, taken 5 days after the yellow fever booster vaccination. This chain connects TRBV18 to TRBJ1-1; the D gene is possibly TRBD1 (5 bases). The origin of this receptor is a man between 18 and 29 years old who received the YFV17D yellow fever vaccine. CDR3 loop: CASSPSRGRYTEAFF. CDR3 DNA sequence: TGTGCCAGCTCACCTTCAAGGGGTCGGTACACTGAAGCTTTCTTT.